The present T cell receptor (beta chain) was sequenced within a study of T cell changes during pregnancy in multiple sclerosis. The protocol was immunoSEQ multiplex PCR, while the TCRdb copy is restricted to in-frame clones and leaves out a portion. In the table there are 55,000 to 70,000 clones, over 75% of which are singletons. V trimming: 4 bases; J trimming: 7 bases; junction bases outside the gene matches: 11. Germline-derived CDR1 and CDR2 are SEHNR and FQNEAQ (reference sequence). The CDR3 spans 16 residues. This clone was observed once. The TCR comes from a female donor with multiple sclerosis, enrolled in a pregnancy study. Material: peripheral blood, obtained after pregnancy. This chain uses TRBV7-9 with TRBJ2-1, with TRBD2 matching 9 bases. The CDR3 spells CASSSTPPSGVNEQFF. CDR3 in DNA: TGTGCCAGCAGCTCCACCCCCCCTAGCGGGGTGAATGAGCAGTTCTTC.